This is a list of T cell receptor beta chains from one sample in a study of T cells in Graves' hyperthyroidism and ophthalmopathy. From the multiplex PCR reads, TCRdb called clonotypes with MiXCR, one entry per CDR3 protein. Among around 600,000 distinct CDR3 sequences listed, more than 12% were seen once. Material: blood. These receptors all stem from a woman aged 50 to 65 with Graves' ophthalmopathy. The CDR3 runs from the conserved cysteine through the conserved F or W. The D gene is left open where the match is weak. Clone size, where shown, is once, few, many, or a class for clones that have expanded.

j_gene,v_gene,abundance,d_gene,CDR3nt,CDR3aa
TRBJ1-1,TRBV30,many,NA,TGTGCCTGGACTCCCGACCCAGCCGGGGCCACTGAAGCTTTCTTT,CAWTPDPAGATEAFF
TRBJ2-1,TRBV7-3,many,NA,TGTGCCAGCAGCTTACGAGCACAGGGAAATGAGCAGTTCTTC,CASSLRAQGNEQFF
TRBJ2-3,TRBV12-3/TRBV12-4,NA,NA,TGTGCCATCTCCTTGGGAGCTACGGGCACAGATACGCAGTATTTT,CAISLGATGTDTQYF
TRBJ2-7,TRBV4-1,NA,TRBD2,TGCGCCAGCAGCCAGGCAGGCGGGAGAGTTAGCGAGCAGTACTTC,CASSQAGGRVSEQYF
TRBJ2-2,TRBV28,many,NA,TGTGCCAGCAGTTTTAAAGGGGTTAGGTCCATTGCCGGGGAGCTGTTTTTT,CASSFKGVRSIAGELFF
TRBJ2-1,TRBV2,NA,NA,TGTGCCAGCAGGGATTCGGGGGCGGGGATCTTTGGCTACAATGAGCAGTTCTTC,CASRDSGAGIFGYNEQFF
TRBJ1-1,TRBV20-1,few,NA,TGCAGTGCTAGGAGGTCTAACACTGAAGCTTTCTTT,CSARRSNTEAFF
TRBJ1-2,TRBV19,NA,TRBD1,TGTGCCAGTAGTATCGACAGGGGAGGGACTGGCTACACCTTC,CASSIDRGGTGYTF
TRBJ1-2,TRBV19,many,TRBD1,TGTGCCAGTAGTATCTCCCCTGGGACAGGCCTCAGCTATGGCTACACCTTC,CASSISPGTGLSYGYTF
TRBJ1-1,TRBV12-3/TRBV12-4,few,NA,TGTGCCAGCAGTTTAGAATGGGGAGAAGCTTTCTTT,CASSLEWGEAFF
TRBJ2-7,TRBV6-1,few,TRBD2,TGTGCCAGCCGAGCGGGAAACCGGGACGAGCAGTACTTC,CASRAGNRDEQYF
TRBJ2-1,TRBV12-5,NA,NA,TGTGCTAGTGGGTTGGGGCGGCGCGGTATCTACGGTGAGCAGTTCTTC,CASGLGRRGIYGEQFF
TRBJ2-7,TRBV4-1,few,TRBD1,TGCGCCAGCAGCCCAGAAGGACAGGCCTACGAGCAGTACTTC,CASSPEGQAYEQYF